This TCR beta chain was identified in a study of T cells in Graves' hyperthyroidism and ophthalmopathy. This clonotype was counted many times. The authors deemed Graves' hyperthyroidism stable absent ophthalmopathy progression within 18 months. Subjects aged 18 to 65 presented with newly diagnosed hyperthyroidism of less than 2 months' duration. Patients with uncontrolled infections, other autoimmune diseases, pregnancy or lactation were excluded. Every diagnosis used clinical symptoms, serum thyroxine and TRAb, thyroid ultrasound and orbital computed tomography. Template material for amplifying TCR beta CDR3 regions consisted of RNA transcripts. The HTBI primer set was used in a first-round RT-PCR of the TCR CDR3. TCRdb passed the multiplex PCR reads through MiXCR, listing each CDR3 protein once. The sample shows roughly 630,000 distinct CDR3 sequences, roughly 14% of them seen only once. The TCR comes from a woman aged 30 to 39 with Graves' hyperthyroidism. Sequences were obtained from blood.

The CDR3 sequence is CASSYSILAKTQYF. DNA for the CDR3: TGTGCCAGCAGTTACTCGATTTTAGCGAAGACCCAGTACTTC. This chain connects TRBV6-2 or TRBV6-3 to TRBJ2-5; perhaps TRBD2 as D (5 bases). The CDR3 covers 14 residues. The germline gives CDR1 MNHEY, CDR2 SVGEGT. The V end was cut by 0 bases, the J end by 6 bases, with 11 bases between.